This T cell receptor beta chain was documented in a study of a mutant IDH1 vaccine in newly diagnosed glioma. Study-wide background: The start of vaccination came 4-6 weeks after radiotherapy alone, or with temozolomide cycles. Therapy received beforehand was radiotherapy, temozolomide, or both, with most patients given both. Overall study results and limits: Among patients, roughly 93% showed immune responses induced by the vaccine.

Documented time point: week 23, last vaccination. Mutant IDH1 20-mer peptide, at 300 ug, made up each vaccine dose, with topical imiquimod. With regard to this clone: The antigen is unknown.

Assay used: immunoSEQ multiplex PCR; TCRdb lists only in-frame clones, some missing. Of roughly 76,000 clones listed, 65% to 90% are singletons. CDR1 is SGHVS, CDR2 FQNEAQ, per germline. V lost 6 bases and J 0 bases, leaving 12 bases between the germline ends. This CDR3 has 15 amino acids. The chain links TRBV7-8 to TRBJ2-1; D ambiguous. The specimen was PBMCs, collected from a glioma patient whose treatment included an IDH1 peptide vaccine. This TCR derives from a man aged 30 to 45 with glioma. Some clones in this sample may be carry-over from other donors' samples. In nucleotides, the CDR3 is TGTGCCAGCAGACCTCTCCCGAGCTCCTACAATGAGCAGTTCTTC. Translating it yields CASRPLPSSYNEQFF.